This T cell receptor (beta chain) was documented in a study of T cell repertoires in cytomegalovirus infection. Whole-study context: Well-studied HLA-B-restricted epitopes and recently identified HLA-C-restricted epitopes of CMV were both used in the study. Carrying CMV and the relevant HLA type showed in public TCR beta signatures.

Study conclusions and caveats: Cumulated frequencies of public TCR beta families served to identify carriers of CMV plus the relevant HLA. HLA-C-restricted CMV-specific TCR beta clonotypes prevailed in the ex vivo response.

MiXCR was run by TCRdb on the reads, yielding one entry per CDR3 protein. Of approximately 730,000 distinct CDR3 sequences in the sample, roughly 30% were seen once. Details on this clonotype: Its specificity is unknown.

CDR3 length equals 14 residues. CDR1 and CDR2 from the germline V gene are SGHTA and FQGNSA. V lost 2 bases and J 2 bases, leaving 10 bases between the germline ends. The origin of this receptor is a human donor in good health (CMV status not recorded). Some clones in this sample may be carry-over from other donors' samples. The chain has TRBV7-2 and TRBJ2-7, with TRBD2 as a possible D gene (5 bases). This specimen consisted of cultured PBMCs, obtained from culture after CMV antigen stimulation. The CDR3 DNA is TGTGCCAGCAGCTTACGGCGGGCCGCCTACGAGCAGTACTTC. Its translation is CASSLRRAAYEQYF.